Listed below are T cell receptor beta chains from one sample, sequenced in a study of glioma-infiltrating T cells after dendritic cell vaccination. Sequenced by immunoSEQ multiplex PCR; TCRdb stores in-frame clones only, minus some. The table includes 75,000 to 85,000 clones, 87% detected once. Sample: blood, taken after dendritic cell vaccination. All receptors come from a human donor with glioblastoma. CDR3s include the opening cysteine and the closing phenylalanine or tryptophan. Not all rows give a size; the values are once, few, many and, for expanded clones, a class.

v_gene: TRBV27; j_gene: TRBJ2-2; abundance: few; len: 13; CDR3aa: CASSPRYTGELFF
v_gene: TRBV18; j_gene: TRBJ2-5; abundance: -; len: 15; CDR3aa: CASSPPISNGETQYF
v_gene: TRBV27; j_gene: TRBJ1-1; abundance: -; len: 16; CDR3aa: CASSYHREGMNTEAFF
v_gene: TRBV12-5; j_gene: TRBJ2-1; abundance: -; len: 15; CDR3aa: CASGHGTPSYNEQFF
v_gene: TRBV6-5; j_gene: TRBJ1-2; abundance: -; len: 14; CDR3aa: CASSSGQRNYGYTF
v_gene: TRBV5-1; j_gene: TRBJ1-1; abundance: -; len: 16; CDR3aa: CASSLALDSGYTEAFF
v_gene: TRBV2; j_gene: TRBJ2-1; abundance: -; len: 16; CDR3aa: CASSHPLVAEYNEQFF
v_gene: TRBV27; j_gene: TRBJ1-1; abundance: -; len: 13; CDR3aa: CASRIQGEAEAFF
v_gene: TRBV19; j_gene: TRBJ2-7; abundance: -; len: 16; CDR3aa: CASSIDLRTSGYEQYF
v_gene: TRBV7-2; j_gene: TRBJ2-4; abundance: -; len: 15; CDR3aa: CASSYALAGEHIQCF
v_gene: TRBV7-9; j_gene: TRBJ2-3; abundance: -; len: 15; CDR3aa: CASSLLTTLSDTQYF
v_gene: TRBV27; j_gene: TRBJ2-5; abundance: -; len: 13; CDR3aa: CATLLNRGETQYF
v_gene: TRBV2; j_gene: TRBJ1-5; abundance: -; len: 17; CDR3aa: CASSLDRGRRSNQPQHF
v_gene: TRBV7-9; j_gene: TRBJ1-2; abundance: -; len: 13; CDR3aa: CATGQGGDYGYTF
v_gene: TRBV6-6; j_gene: TRBJ1-3; abundance: -; len: 16; CDR3aa: CASSYPGQVSGNTIYF
v_gene: TRBV14; j_gene: TRBJ2-2; abundance: once; len: 16; CDR3aa: CASTTIEGSGGGELFF
v_gene: TRBV5-1; j_gene: TRBJ1-2; abundance: -; len: 14; CDR3aa: CASSLATGAEGYTF
v_gene: TRBV12-2; j_gene: TRBJ1-5; abundance: -; len: 20; CDR3aa: CASRPQYERGPYISNQPQHF
v_gene: TRBV5-1; j_gene: TRBJ2-1; abundance: once; len: 14; CDR3aa: CASSLSSSYNEQFF
v_gene: TRBV28; j_gene: TRBJ1-5; abundance: once; len: 14; CDR3aa: CASSWTDSNQPQHF
v_gene: TRBV6-1; j_gene: TRBJ2-2; abundance: -; len: 16; CDR3aa: CASSERGTGGSGELFF
v_gene: TRBV10-3; j_gene: TRBJ1-2; abundance: few; len: 14; CDR3aa: CAISGDRVSGGYTF
v_gene: TRBV5-4; j_gene: TRBJ2-1; abundance: -; len: 16; CDR3aa: CASSLEGASAWEEQFF
v_gene: TRBV27; j_gene: TRBJ1-2; abundance: -; len: 13; CDR3aa: CASSLWAGAGYTF
v_gene: TRBV7-9; j_gene: TRBJ2-1; abundance: -; len: 15; CDR3aa: CASSKPGQGYNEQFF
v_gene: TRBV7-8; j_gene: TRBJ1-1; abundance: -; len: 13; CDR3aa: CASSWDRGTEAFF
v_gene: TRBV19; j_gene: TRBJ1-2; abundance: -; len: 13; CDR3aa: CAARQGVKNGYTF
v_gene: TRBV28; j_gene: TRBJ1-1; abundance: -; len: 13; CDR3aa: CASTGAGVDRAFF